Listed here is a single T cell receptor (beta chain). This entry is derived from a study of T-cell reconstitution after alpha-beta-depleted transplantation in children. Preparation of the TCRbeta library was carried out with unique molecular identifiers. TCRdb reprocessed the PCR reads with MiXCR, giving one entry per CDR3 protein. The table shows some 500,000 distinct CDR3 sequences, with approximately 20% occurring only once. The CDR3 loop spans 16 amino acids. V trimming: 5 bases; J trimming: 0 bases; junction bases outside the gene matches: 2. This chain links TRBV12-3 or TRBV12-4 with TRBJ2-2; 11 nucleotides line up with TRBD1. The sample consisted of PBMCs from the stem cell graft donor, taken from the stem cell graft. This clonotype was obtained from a human donor who donated a stem cell graft to a child with acute lymphoblastic leukemia. CDR3 sequence reads: CASSGQGATNTGELFF. CDR3 sequence (DNA): TGTGCCAGCAGTGGACAGGGGGCAACGAACACCGGGGAGCTGTTTTTT.